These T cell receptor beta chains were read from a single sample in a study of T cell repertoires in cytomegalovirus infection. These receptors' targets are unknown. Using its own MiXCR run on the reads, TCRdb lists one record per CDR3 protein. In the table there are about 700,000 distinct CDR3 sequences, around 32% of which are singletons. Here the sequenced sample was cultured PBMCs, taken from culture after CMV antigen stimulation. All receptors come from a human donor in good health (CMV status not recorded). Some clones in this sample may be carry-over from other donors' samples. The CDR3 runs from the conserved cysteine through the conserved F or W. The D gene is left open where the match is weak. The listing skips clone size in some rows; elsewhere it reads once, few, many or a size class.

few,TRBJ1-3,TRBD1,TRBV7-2,CASSSRGASGGTIYF,TGTGCCAGCAGCTCCAGGGGGGCCTCCGGAGGCACCATATATTTT
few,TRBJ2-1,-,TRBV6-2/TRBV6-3,CASSSRGQSYNEQFF,TGTGCCAGCAGTTCCCGGGGACAATCCTACAATGAGCAGTTCTTC
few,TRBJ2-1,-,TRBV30,CAWSVDYNEQFF,TGTGCCTGGAGTGTGGATTACAATGAGCAGTTCTTC
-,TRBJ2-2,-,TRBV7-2,CASSKLSGTGLGTGELFF,TGTGCCAGCAGCAAACTCTCAGGGACGGGCCTTGGCACCGGGGAGCTGTTTTTT
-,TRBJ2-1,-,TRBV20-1,CSANRGVLGASVDEQFF,TGCAGTGCTAACCGCGGGGTACTAGGCGCTTCTGTCGATGAGCAGTTCTTC
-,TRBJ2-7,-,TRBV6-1,CASSRVLSFGRPSSYEQYF,TGTGCCAGCAGTCGGGTTCTATCTTTCGGACGGCCGAGCTCCTACGAGCAGTACTTC
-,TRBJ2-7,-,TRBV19,CASSSDFDEQYF,TGTGCCAGTAGTAGCGACTTTGACGAGCAGTACTTC
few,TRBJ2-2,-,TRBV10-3,CAITRGQNTGELFF,TGTGCCATCACCAGGGGACAGAACACCGGGGAGCTGTTTTTT
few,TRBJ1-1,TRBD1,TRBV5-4,CASSLAGGRQGEAFF,TGTGCCAGCAGCTTGGCCGGAGGGCGACAGGGTGAAGCTTTCTTT
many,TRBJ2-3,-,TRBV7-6,CASSLEGVRSSTDTQYF,TGTGCCAGCAGCTTAGAAGGGGTGCGGAGTAGCACAGATACGCAGTATTTT
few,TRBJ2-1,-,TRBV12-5,CASGLVGDGTLYGNEQFF,TGTGCTAGTGGTTTGGTAGGGGATGGGACATTATATGGGAATGAGCAGTTCTTC